Below are 3 T cell receptor beta chains sequenced from a single sample in a study of human T cells and chemical hapten exposure. TCRdb ran MiXCR on the RACE reads and lists one entry per CDR3 protein. The data hold about 70,000 distinct CDR3 sequences, with 8.5% to 9% observed a single time. The time point: patch test 2, 6 weeks after DPC sensitization. Treatment in this sample: therapeutic diphenylcyclopropenone sensitization with weekly scalp DPC. The specimen comprised whole blood, sampled in connection with sensitization to the hapten diphenylcyclopropenone (DPC). The receptors come from a woman aged 50 to 60 with alopecia areata. Some clones in this sample may be carry-over from other donors' samples.

This clonotype has a handful of counts. The chain combines TRBV20-1 with TRBJ2-6; TRBD1 aligns across 8 bases. Germline V gives CDR1 DFQATT, CDR2 SNEGSKA (reference sequence). The CDR3 contains 16 residues. J lost 0 bases, V lost 0 bases, and 1 base had no gene match. Here the CDR3 DNA reads TGCAGTGCTAGAGACAGGGGGCCCTCTGGGGCCAACGTCCTGACTTTC. It translates to CSARDRGPSGANVLTF.

By proportion, this clonotype is medium-sized (0.01 to 0.1%). The J gene is TRBJ1-1, the V gene TRBV7-2; possible D gene TRBD1, 6 bases. This CDR3 is 15 amino acids long. The germline CDR1 and CDR2 sequences are SGHTA and FQGNSA. Trimming shortened V by 4 bases and J by 6 bases, and 18 bases separated the two germline ends. CDR3 region: CASSSTTAGGPEAFF. The CDR3 DNA sequence: TGTGCCAGCAGCTCCACCACCGCGGGGGGCCCTGAAGCTTTCTTT.

This clonotype was seen repeatedly, ten times or more. The chain joins TRBV29-1 to TRBJ1-2, with a weak D call TRBD1 (5 bases). The CDR3 spans 13 residues. In germline, CDR1 is SQVTM, CDR2 ANQGSEA. Trimming cost V 3 bases and J 8 bases, with 16 bases left between them. The CDR3 loop reads CSVDGQPARGYTF. DNA for the CDR3: TGCAGCGTTGACGGACAACCTGCACGGGGCTACACCTTC.